The 22 T cell receptor beta chains presented below share a single source sample, sequenced in a study of OX40 agonist ivuxolimab in advanced cancers. TCRdb's copy holds only in-frame clones and misses some; the assay was immunoSEQ multiplex PCR. Of tens of thousands of clones detected, 75% to 90% appear once; the ten largest clones hold around 33%. The sequences come from CD4+ or CD8+ T cells sorted from blood, collected in a trial of the OX40 agonist ivuxolimab. Every receptor here comes from an adult with an advanced solid tumor such as melanoma, head and neck, liver or kidney cancer.

The V call is TRBV7-8, the J call TRBJ2-3; TRBD1 agrees at 8 bases. The CDR3 consists of 17 residues. CDR1 is SGHVS and CDR2 is FQNEAQ in the germline V gene. With 5 bases clipped from V and 1 base from J, the junction kept 11 bases outside the gene matches. The CDR3 protein is CASSLDRGPWGTDTQYF. The CDR3 nucleotides are TGTGCCAGCAGCCTCGACAGGGGCCCCTGGGGCACAGATACGCAGTATTTT.

The chain combines TRBV5-8 with TRBJ1-2; tentative D call: TRBD1 (6 bases). The germline CDR1 and CDR2 sequences are SGHTS and YDEGEE. The V gene lost 2 bases and the J gene lost 10 bases, with 15 bases spanning the gap. This CDR3 region has 13 residues. The CDR3 protein is CASSFRKTGLYTF. The CDR3 bases are TGTGCCAGCAGCTTTAGGAAGACAGGTCTCTACACCTTC.

The CDR3 loop is CASSDRALTGANVLTF. In DNA, the CDR3 is TGTGCCAGCAGCGACAGGGCATTAACTGGGGCCAACGTCCTGACTTTC. The chain links TRBV5-4 to TRBJ2-6; 7 nucleotides align to TRBD1. Per germline, CDR1 SGHNT and CDR2 YYREEE (reference sequence). The trim removed 4 bases at V and 2 bases at J, leaving 6 bases unmatched. The CDR3 runs 16 residues.

This rearrangement joins TRBV28 to TRBJ1-4; 7 nucleotides align to TRBD1. Germline V gene lookup returns CDR1 MDHEN and CDR2 SYDVKM. CDR3 length: 17 amino acids. The ends lost 4 bases at V and 6 bases at J; junction bases unmatched: 14. The CDR3 here is CASSSQGGQVYYEKLFF. The CDR3 region has the DNA TGTGCCAGCAGTTCGCAGGGGGGGCAGGTATATTATGAAAAACTGTTTTTT.

V gene TRBV28 combines with J gene TRBJ1-2; no firm D call. CDR1 MDHEN and CDR2 SYDVKM come from the germline V gene. Trimming shortened V by 5 bases and J by 1 base, and 2 bases separated the two germline ends. The CDR3 runs to 11 residues. The CDR3: CASSLNYGYTF. DNA of the CDR3: TGTGCCAGCAGTCTTAACTATGGCTACACCTTC.

The rearrangement joins TRBV2 to TRBJ2-5; perhaps TRBD1 as D (6 bases). The CDR3 length is 14 residues. Germline V gives CDR1 SNHLY, CDR2 FYNNEI. Trimming stripped 7 bases from V and 0 bases from J, with 12 bases between. The CDR3 region has the DNA TGTGCCAGCATCGCGGACAGTTACCAAGAGACCCAGTACTTC. Residues: CASIADSYQETQYF.

V is TRBV10-3 and J is TRBJ2-7, with D maybe TRBD1 (6 bases). CDR1 is ENHRY and CDR2 is SYGVKD in the germline V gene. Trimming took off 2 bases at V and 1 base at J, with 9 bases between the two ends. The CDR3 is 14 amino acids. The CDR3: CAISEPDRSYEQYF. CDR3 nucleotides: TGTGCCATCAGTGAGCCCGACAGGTCCTACGAGCAGTACTTC.

The table lists this clone with a few counts. The V and J genes are TRBV5-1 and TRBJ2-5; D may be TRBD1 (6 bases). The germline CDR1 and CDR2 sequences are SGHRS and YFSETQ. Between the trimmed V and J ends, which lost 0 bases and 5 bases, there was a span of 14 bases. The length of the CDR3 is 15 residues. CDR3 nucleotides: TGCGCCAGCAGCTTGGGCGGACAGTCTAGGGAGACCCAGTACTTC. Its translation is CASSLGGQSRETQYF.

V and J are TRBV7-3 and TRBJ2-7; TRBD2 agrees at 10 bases. The CDR3 is made up of 14 amino acids. Germline assignment: CDR1 SGHTA and CDR2 FQGTGA. J was trimmed by 0 bases and V by 5 bases; bases with no gene match: 1. Here the CDR3 DNA reads TGTGCCAGCAGCGTAGCGGGGGGCTCCTACGAGCAGTACTTC. Its translation: CASSVAGGSYEQYF.

The chain uses TRBV7-9 and TRBJ2-7, with 8 bases lining up with TRBD1. The germline gives CDR1 SEHNR, CDR2 FQNEAQ (reference sequence). The CDR3 is 14 residues long. The trim removed 5 bases at V and 7 bases at J, leaving 10 bases unmatched. The CDR3 here is CASSPRQGWQEQYF. The CDR3 nucleotides read TGTGCCAGCAGCCCCCGACAGGGGTGGCAGGAGCAGTACTTC.

The chain uses TRBV11-2 and TRBJ1-2, with no clear D. The V end lost 0 bases, the J end lost 8 bases, and 10 bases lay between the germline ends. Germline assignment: CDR1 SGHAT and CDR2 FQNNGV. This CDR3 is built from 13 residues. CDR3 DNA sequence: TGTGCCAGCAGCTTAGAGGCGGGTGGAGGCTACACCTTC. This codes for CASSLEAGGGYTF. The whole variable domain, filled in from reference TRBV11-2 and TRBJ1-2, reads EAGVAQSPRYKIIEKRQSVAFWCNPISGHATLYWYQQILGQGPKLLIQFQNNGVVDDSQLPKDRFSAERLKGVDSTLKIQPAKLEDSAVYLCASSLEAGGGYTFGSGTRLTVV.

Only a few counts were recorded for this clone. The gene calls are TRBV7-9 and TRBJ1-2; D may be TRBD1 (6 bases). Deletions cut 4 bases from V and 4 bases from J, with 13 bases between. This CDR3 is built from 14 residues. The V gene's germline CDR1 is SEHNR and CDR2 FQNEAQ (reference sequence). The CDR3 loop is CASSSPPGAYGYTF. The CDR3 bases are TGTGCCAGCAGCTCCCCACCAGGGGCCTATGGCTACACCTTC.

The chain has TRBV7-9 and TRBJ2-1, with D possibly matching TRBD1 (5 bases). V dropped 3 bases and J dropped 7 bases, with 10 bases sitting between them. Germline V gene sequence: CDR1 SEHNR, CDR2 FQNEAQ (reference sequence). The CDR3 is made up of 13 amino acids. CDR3 DNA sequence: TGTGCCAGCAGCTTCTCCAGGGCGAATGAGCAGTTCTTC. Its protein is CASSFSRANEQFF.

The rearrangement joins TRBV19 to TRBJ1-5; weak D call: TRBD1 (6 bases). Germline assignment: CDR1 LNHDA and CDR2 SQIVND (reference sequence). V lost 8 bases to trimming and J lost 3 bases, with 11 bases between them. This CDR3 is 13 amino acids long. CDR3 nucleotide sequence: TGTGCCAGTGATGGACAGAACAATCAGCCCCAGCATTTT. This gives the protein CASDGQNNQPQHF.

The chain combines TRBV4-1 with TRBJ2-5; TRBD2 matches 11 bases. The DNA matches TRBJ2-7 better at its end, which makes the J call doubtful. Germline loops: CDR1 MGHRA, CDR2 YSYEKL. The CDR3 loop spans 18 amino acids. The CDR3 sequence: CASSQVRPTSGSSYEQYF. The CDR3 DNA is TGCGCCAGCAGCCAAGTTAGACCTACTAGCGGGAGTAGCTACGAGCAGTACTTC.

The CDR3 DNA reads as TGCAGTGCTAATTTCATGGGGACCCAGTACTTC. As protein: CSANFMGTQYF. J is TRBJ2-5 and V is TRBV20-1; unclear D gene. Deletions cut 4 bases from V and 7 bases from J, with 10 bases between. Looked up from germline, CDR1 is DFQATT and CDR2 is SNEGSKA (reference sequence). There are 11 residues in the CDR3.

This clone was observed a few times. This chain links TRBV18 with TRBJ2-1; TRBD1 agrees at 10 bases. Germline V lookup: CDR1 KGHSH, CDR2 LQKENI. CDR3 length: 14 amino acids. The junction had 8 bases not matched to a gene; V was cut back by 5 bases and J by 10 bases. The CDR3: CASSERQGAGEQFF. The CDR3, as DNA: TGTGCCAGCTCAGAAAGACAGGGGGCAGGGGAGCAGTTCTTC.

The chain carries TRBV4-2 and TRBJ2-5; 14 bases are shared with TRBD2. Judging by the DNA end, TRBJ2-7 fits better; the J call may be wrong. The V gene's germline CDR1 is LGHNA and CDR2 YNFKEQ. This CDR3 comprises 20 residues. CDR3 loop: CASSQPLGLAGGLPPHEQYF. CDR3 DNA sequence: TGTGCCAGCAGCCAACCCTTAGGACTAGCGGGGGGCCTCCCCCCCCACGAGCAGTACTTC.

The chain couples TRBV19 to TRBJ1-2, with D uncertain. The ends were cut back, 2 bases at V and 4 bases at J, with 5 bases in the middle. In germline, CDR1 is LNHDA, CDR2 SQIVND (reference sequence). The CDR3 totals 12 residues. In nucleotides, the CDR3 is TGTGCCAGTAGTATATCCAGCTATGGCTACACCTTC. It codes for CASSISSYGYTF.

V and J are TRBV4-1 and TRBJ2-7, with D possibly being TRBD2 (6 bases). Per the germline V gene, CDR1 is MGHRA and CDR2 is YSYEKL. Trimming stripped 2 bases from V and 6 bases from J, with 20 bases between. The CDR3 spans 16 residues. CDR3 protein: CASSQTRLSQEGEQYF. For the CDR3, the DNA is TGCGCCAGCAGCCAAACTAGACTCTCGCAGGAGGGCGAGCAGTACTTC.

The chain carries TRBV10-3 and TRBJ2-2, with 8 nucleotides matching TRBD1. V dropped 0 bases and J dropped 5; count of bases not matched to a gene: 11. CDR3 length: 18 residues. The V gene's germline CDR1 is ENHRY and CDR2 SYGVKD. CDR3: CAISESDQGAEGTGELFF. The CDR3 nucleotides read TGTGCCATCAGTGAGTCAGACCAGGGGGCGGAAGGTACCGGGGAGCTGTTTTTT.

This clone turned up a few times. The chain carries TRBV6-1 and TRBJ2-1; 7 bases align to TRBD2. Per the germline V gene, CDR1 is MNHNS and CDR2 is SASEGT. The CDR3 is made up of 15 amino acids. V dropped 4 bases and J dropped 7; count of bases not matched to a gene: 10. For the CDR3, the DNA is TGTGCCAGCAGTGCGTTGACTGGGGAGGGTAATGAGCAGTTCTTC. It codes for CASSALTGEGNEQFF.